Described below is a single T cell receptor beta chain sequence and its context. Looked up from germline, CDR1 is MNHNY and CDR2 is SVGAGI (reference sequence). This CDR3 has 14 residues. Trimming at V came to 11 bases and at J to 0 bases, leaving 4 bases not matched to a gene. Repertoires were generated with immunoSEQ multiplex PCR, while TCRdb's copy carries only in-frame clones and drops some. The sample records 14,000 to 15,000 clones, around 63% being singletons. This sample was included in a study of immune cell composition in non-small cell lung cancer. Study in general: Lung adenocarcinoma or squamous carcinoma made up most tumours.

Sequencing was carried out using lung tumor tissue. The chain recombines TRBV6-6 with TRBJ2-2, with 9 bases matching TRBD2. This TCR derives from a human donor with non-small cell lung cancer. Here the CDR3 reads CACRTSANTGELFF. CDR3 coding DNA: TGTGCCTGCCGGACTAGCGCGAACACCGGGGAGCTGTTTTTT.